This is a list of T cell receptor beta chains from one sample in a study of blood T cell repertoires in COVID-19. Some clones are missing from TCRdb's copy, which holds only in-frame ones; the method was immunoSEQ multiplex PCR. Of about 130,000 clones in the sample, roughly nine tenths are singletons; the top ten hold roughly 3.7%. Sequenced sample: peripheral blood. These receptors came from a middle-aged man with active COVID-19. CDR3s include the opening cysteine and the closing phenylalanine or tryptophan. A D gene is named only where the DNA matches it firmly. Size values are once, few and many counts, or a class for expanded clones, and some rows have none.

d_gene	v_gene	j_gene	abundance	CDR3nt	CDR3aa
.	TRBV3-1/TRBV3-2	TRBJ1-1	.	TGTGCCAGCAGCCAACATGCGGCGGCCTATGAAGCTTTCTTT	CASSQHAAAYEAFF
TRBD1	TRBV7-8	TRBJ1-4	.	TGTGCCAGCAGCCCCGGACAGGGGATAGCTAATGAAAAACTGTTTTTT	CASSPGQGIANEKLFF
.	TRBV24-1	TRBJ2-3	.	TGTGCCACCAGTGATCATAACAGCCCCACAGATACGCAGTATTTT	CATSDHNSPTDTQYF
.	TRBV5-3	TRBJ1-2	.	TGTGCCAGAAGTCCAGTCAGGGGATCCTATGGCTACACCTTC	CARSPVRGSYGYTF
TRBD1	TRBV7-8	TRBJ1-2	.	TGTGCCAGCAGCTATGGGACAGCGTCGCAAGGCTACACCTTC	CASSYGTASQGYTF
.	TRBV12-3/TRBV12-4	TRBJ1-2	.	TGTGCCAGCAGTTTCGGTATCAAGATAGGCTACACCTTC	CASSFGIKIGYTF
.	TRBV19	TRBJ1-4	.	TGTGCCAGTAGCAGGCGGGGGCTAACTAATGAAAAACTGTTTTTT	CASSRRGLTNEKLFF
.	TRBV10-3	TRBJ2-3	.	TGTGCCATCAGCGACAGTCGAAGCACAGATACGCAGTATTTT	CAISDSRSTDTQYF
.	TRBV19	TRBJ1-6	.	TGTGCCAGTAGTGAAACAGCCTTACCTGGTTCACCCCTCCACTTT	CASSETALPGSPLHF
.	TRBV9	TRBJ1-1	.	TGTGCCAGCAGCGGTGTCGGGTCGAACACTGAAGCTTTCTTT	CASSGVGSNTEAFF
.	TRBV11-3	TRBJ1-6	.	TGTGCCAGCAGCGGTCCGGGGAATTCACCCCTCCACTTT	CASSGPGNSPLHF
.	TRBV6-5	TRBJ1-1	.	TGTGCCAGCATCACGGTCTTTGAAGCTTTCTTT	CASITVFEAFF
TRBD2	TRBV5-4	TRBJ2-1	.	TGTGCCAGCAGCTTGGAGGGACTAGGCTCCTACAATGAGCAGTTCTTC	CASSLEGLGSYNEQFF
TRBD1	TRBV19	TRBJ1-5	.	TGTGCCAGTAGTAGACAGGGAGATAGCAATCAGCCCCAGCATTTT	CASSRQGDSNQPQHF
TRBD1	TRBV4-2	TRBJ1-4	.	TGTGCCAGCAGCCGGGTTGCAGGGGGTCGAACTAATGAAAAACTGTTTTTT	CASSRVAGGRTNEKLFF
TRBD1	TRBV10-2	TRBJ1-5	.	TGCGCCAGCAGACAGGGGGGTAGCAATCAGCCCCAGCATTTT	CASRQGGSNQPQHF
.	TRBV7-9	TRBJ2-2	.	TGTGCCAGCACCTTCGGGGGATTGACCGGGGAGCTGTTTTTT	CASTFGGLTGELFF
.	TRBV15	TRBJ2-2	.	TGTGCCACCAGCAGAGGACGAAGCGGAACCGGGGAGCTGTTTTTT	CATSRGRSGTGELFF
TRBD1	TRBV30	TRBJ1-5	.	TGTGCCTGGAGCAGTCAGGGGGCTCAGCCCCAGCATTTT	CAWSSQGAQPQHF
TRBD1	TRBV6-5	TRBJ1-2	.	TGTGCCAGCAGTTACTCCGGACAGGGTCGTTTCGGCTACACCTTC	CASSYSGQGRFGYTF
TRBD2	TRBV6-6	TRBJ2-1	.	TGTGCCAGCAGAACCGATAGCGGGAAACCCTACAATGAGCAGTTCTTC	CASRTDSGKPYNEQFF
.	TRBV11-2	TRBJ2-3	.	TGTGCCAGCAGCTTAATGCGGGATTCCCCCACAGATACGCAGTATTTT	CASSLMRDSPTDTQYF
.	TRBV7-9	TRBJ1-2	.	TGTGCCAGCAGCACACGGGACAAGGATGGCTACACCTTC	CASSTRDKDGYTF
.	TRBV25-1	TRBJ1-6	.	TGTGCCAGCAGTGAAAGGACAGTGGTTTCACCCCTCCACTTT	CASSERTVVSPLHF
TRBD1	TRBV5-1	TRBJ2-7	once	TGCGCCAGCAGCTTGGCCGCCGGGACAGGTTCCTACGAGCAGTACTTC	CASSLAAGTGSYEQYF
.	TRBV27	TRBJ2-2	.	TGTGCCAGCAACAAAGGGACTGCCCCCGGGGAGCTGTTTTTT	CASNKGTAPGELFF
.	TRBV5-6	TRBJ1-5	.	TGTGCCAGCAGCTCGGCGGGGGGCCATCAGCCCCAGCATTTT	CASSSAGGHQPQHF
.	TRBV11-2	TRBJ2-1	.	TGTGCCAGCAGCACCAGGGGTAATGAGCAGTTCTTC	CASSTRGNEQFF
TRBD1	TRBV29-1	TRBJ2-5	.	TGCAGCGTTGCCGGGACAGGGGGCCTCGAGACCCAGTACTTC	CSVAGTGGLETQYF
TRBD2	TRBV7-9	TRBJ2-5	once	TGTGCCAGCAGCTTAGGAGGTAGCGGGAGGCCCTCCCAAGAGACCCAGTACTTC	CASSLGGSGRPSQETQYF
.	TRBV7-9	TRBJ2-3	.	TGTGCCAGCAGCGAGGAGGGGAGCACAGATACGCAGTATTTT	CASSEEGSTDTQYF
TRBD1	TRBV29-1	TRBJ2-2	.	TGCAGCGTGACGGGACAGGGAGTCACCGGGGAGCTGTTTTTT	CSVTGQGVTGELFF
.	TRBV7-9	TRBJ2-1	.	TGTGCCAGCAGCTTTGCGGGGGCAATGTCGGAGCAGTTCTTC	CASSFAGAMSEQFF
TRBD2	TRBV9	TRBJ2-1	.	TGTGCCAGCAGCCCCCGTAGCTCCCCTCATAGCGGGAGGGCTTACAATGAGCAGTTCTTC	CASSPRSSPHSGRAYNEQFF
TRBD2	TRBV9	TRBJ2-1	.	TGTGCCAGCAGCCCTACGGGACTAGCGGGAGTGGAGCAGTTCTTC	CASSPTGLAGVEQFF
TRBD1	TRBV5-4	TRBJ2-7	.	TGTGCCAGCAGCTCCGGACAGGGGTTCTCCTACGAGCAGTACTTC	CASSSGQGFSYEQYF
TRBD1	TRBV2	TRBJ1-2	.	TGTGCCGCCCAAGGAAGGGACAGCTTAAATGGCTACACCTTC	CAAQGRDSLNGYTF
TRBD2	TRBV7-2	TRBJ2-5	.	TGTGCCAGCAGCGGACAGACTAGCGGGAGTTTGGAGACCCAGTACTTC	CASSGQTSGSLETQYF
TRBD1	TRBV11-3	TRBJ2-1	.	TGTGCCAGCAGCCCTCAAGGGGGACAGGGCTACAATGAGCAGTTCTTC	CASSPQGGQGYNEQFF
TRBD1	TRBV19	TRBJ1-2	.	TGTGCCAGTACCAGACAGGGGACCGACTATGGCTACACCTTC	CASTRQGTDYGYTF
.	TRBV10-3	TRBJ2-5	.	TGTGCCATCAGGGACAGACAAGAGACCCAGTACTTC	CAIRDRQETQYF
.	TRBV5-1	TRBJ2-1	.	TGCGCCAGCAGCTTATCTTCTGCGGTTTCCTACAATGAGCAGTTCTTC	CASSLSSAVSYNEQFF
TRBD1	TRBV24-1	TRBJ2-1	.	TGTGCCACCAGTGATATCCAGGGGGCAGCCTACAATGAGCAGTTCTTC	CATSDIQGAAYNEQFF
.	TRBV6-6	TRBJ2-6	.	TGTGCCAGCAGCCGAATAGGGGCCCGAATCTCCGGGGCCAACGTCCTGACTTTC	CASSRIGARISGANVLTF
TRBD2	TRBV3-1/TRBV3-2	TRBJ2-4	.	TGTGCCAGCAGCCAGGTGGTAGCGGGGGGCTGGGGCATTCAGTACTTC	CASSQVVAGGWGIQYF
.	TRBV24-1	TRBJ1-1	.	TGTGCCACCAGTTTAGCGGAACTAATGAACACTGAAGCTTTCTTT	CATSLAELMNTEAFF
.	TRBV20-1	TRBJ2-7	.	TGCAGTGCTAGGGACAACTACGAGCAGTACTTC	CSARDNYEQYF
TRBD2	TRBV18	TRBJ2-1	.	TGTGCCAGCTCACCACCGACGCTAGCGGGGGGGCGGGGGCAGTTCTTC	CASSPPTLAGGRGQFF
.	TRBV28	TRBJ1-1	.	TGTGCCAGCAGTAAGGGGGGGAAGACTGAAGCTTTCTTT	CASSKGGKTEAFF
TRBD1	TRBV5-1	TRBJ1-4	.	TGCGCCAGCAGCTTGGGGGGACAGACTAATGAAAAACTGTTTTTT	CASSLGGQTNEKLFF
.	TRBV5-1	TRBJ2-4	.	TGCGCCAGCAGCAGAGGGCCAGAGGAGGACATTCAGTACTTC	CASSRGPEEDIQYF
.	TRBV27	TRBJ1-1	.	TGTGCCAGCAGTTTAGTCGGGGGAAACACTGAAGCTTTCTTT	CASSLVGGNTEAFF
TRBD2	TRBV29-1	TRBJ2-2	few	TGCAGCGTTGCACTAGCGGGAGGAAGGGACCGGGAGCTGTTTTTT	CSVALAGGRDRELFF
.	TRBV7-9	TRBJ1-1	few	TGTGCCAGCAGCTTTAGCACTGAAGCTTTCTTT	CASSFSTEAFF